The entry below describes one TCR beta chain. The sample holds many counts of this clonotype. Its recognized antigen is unknown. Base-call qualities are not available, and no considerably larger clone is one nucleotide away. The source of the sample is a study of T cells in Graves' hyperthyroidism and ophthalmopathy (dated by TCRdb to 2018 to 2020). For the wider study: Peripheral blood was collected at initial diagnosis, before any treatment. To identify distinguishing TCR V-J signatures, a discovery cohort of about 100 patients was used, comprising 43 with Graves' ophthalmopathy and around 57 with stable Graves' hyperthyroidism. An independent validation cohort of fewer than 20 hyperthyroidism patients and some 15 patients who later progressed to ophthalmopathy tested prospective prediction of ophthalmopathy. The 75 to 100 discovery patients were randomly divided into training and test sets at a 7:3 ratio. In addition, the study compared T-cell repertoires in thyroid tissue and in blood from several Graves' hyperthyroidism patients. Once sampling was done, hyperthyroidism patients were given methimazole at a starting dose of 30 mg daily, whereas ophthalmopathy patients were given high-dose intravenous methylprednisolone. TCR Vbeta CDR3 sequencing of 140 or so peripheral blood samples (43 ophthalmopathy, under 80 hyperthyroidism and some 17 progressor patients) is reported in the paper.

Points the paper makes about the study in general: Sample size was not statistically predetermined, and investigators were not blinded to group allocation. In validation, progression to ophthalmopathy was predicted by the model with 55% to 71% sensitivity and just over 72% specificity, a median of around 6.5 months before onset. A 13 V-J signature model separated ophthalmopathy from stable hyperthyroidism, with just over 85% sensitivity and 81% to 83% specificity in cross-validation and 80%/75% in testing. Blood samples also contained most of the expanded thyroid clonotypes (frequency above 0.001), which suggests that blood repertoires may reflect thyroid immune responses.

The TCR beta CDR3 regions were amplified from the RNA transcripts. The TCR CDR3 was subjected to a first round of RT-PCR using the HTBI primer set and the Qiagen OneStep RT-PCR kit. A second multiplex PCR round built the libraries, followed by size selection and purification. Libraries were sequenced paired-end with 100 bp reads on an Illumina HiSeq2000. On the authors' methods: SOAPnuke was used to process the raw data, removing reads that contained adapters or uncalled bases, had a mean Phred below 15, or lacked an exact match to the constant primer or identifier. COPE v1.2.5 was used to merge high-quality paired reads, and clonotypes were defined as unique nucleotide sequences. MiTCR v1.1 was used to align the clonotypes against IMGT TRBV, TRBD and TRBJ reference segments. The analysis included only V-J combinations with a frequency above 0.0001, which together covered more than 99% of the repertoires. The TCS score was defined as the ratio of F50 (clonal expansion) to E x V (chaos), calculated using BLOSUM62-based TCRdist between CDR3 peptides within each V-J. Welch's t-statistics and random forest reduced just over 500 V-J features to roughly 13, which were used in a naive Bayes classifier (R e1071). TCRdb cleaned the public reads at Q25 with fastp, built clones with MiXCR and kept in-frame beta chains. Each CDR3 protein gets just one entry, which takes the most common genes and DNA from the rows behind it. TCRdb, not the authors, supplied the V and J calls. This sample lists under 350,000 distinct CDR3 sequences; under 25% were detected once. The ten largest clones take up under 55% of the sample.

The germline ends are 13 bases apart after V is trimmed by 4 bases and J by 1 base. Reading from cysteine to phenylalanine, the CDR3 counts 15 amino acids. Only CDR3 DNA remains: 45 bases, in frame from the first base. CDR1 LGHDT and CDR2 YNNKEL were looked up in the germline V gene (reference sequence). Stable Graves' hyperthyroidism was defined as no progression to ophthalmopathy during 18 months of follow-up. The hyperthyroidism patients were between 18 and 65 years old and newly diagnosed, with a disease duration of less than 2 months. Any patient with an uncontrolled infection, another autoimmune disease, pregnancy or lactation was excluded. Diagnoses relied on clinical symptoms, serum thyroxine and TRAb, thyroid ultrasound and orbital computed tomography. PBMCs were isolated from around 10 ml of fresh peripheral blood by Ficoll-Paque density gradient centrifugation. Total RNA was extracted with Trizol reagent, and quality was checked on an Agilent 2100 Bioanalyzer.

This clonotype originated in a woman aged 45-65 years with Graves' hyperthyroidism. Material for sequencing was blood. Rearrangement joined TRBV3-1 to TRBJ1-1, with the D gene too uncertain to name. The CDR3 loop reads CASSLEGKPNTEAFF. Here is the DNA: TGTGCCAGCAGCCTTGAAGGAAAGCCGAACACTGAAGCTTTCTTT. The CDR3 plus the reference TRBV3-1 and TRBJ1-1 genes for the other parts give the full variable domain: DTAVSQTPKYLVTQMGNDKSIKCEQNLGHDTMYWYKQDSKKFLKIMFSYNNKELIINETVPNRFSPKSPDKAHLNLHINSLELGDSAVYFCASSLEGKPNTEAFFGQGTRLTVV.